A single sample gave rise to the 16 T cell receptor beta chains below, sequenced in a study of blood T cell repertoires in COVID-19. Profiling relied on immunoSEQ multiplex PCR, and the TCRdb table lists in-frame clones only, not all of them. Here the sample spans roughly 100,000 clones, around 81% being singletons. The sequenced sample consisted of peripheral blood. These receptors all stem from a man older than 75 with COVID-19, enrolled during active disease.

The rearrangement joins TRBV29-1 to TRBJ1-1; D gene uncertain. The V and J ends lost 4 bases and 3 bases respectively, with 12 bases between them. This CDR3 has 13 amino acids. Germline CDR1 is SQVTM and CDR2 is ANQGSEA. CDR3 protein: CSVAHTEDTEAFF. The CDR3 DNA sequence: TGCAGCGTTGCACACACGGAGGACACTGAAGCTTTCTTT.

This rearrangement joins TRBV15 to TRBJ1-1; the match to TRBD1 covers 7 bases. V was pared by 3 bases and J by 1 base, with 5 bases of the junction left unmatched. The length of the CDR3 is 15 residues. Germline loops: CDR1 LNHNV, CDR2 YYDKDF (reference sequence). CDR3 bases: TGTGCCACCAGCAGTTACCGGGACAGGAACACTGAAGCTTTCTTT. Amino acid sequence: CATSSYRDRNTEAFF.

The chain combines TRBV30 with TRBJ1-3; maybe TRBD1 (5 bases). Trimming cost V 3 bases and J 0 bases, with 9 bases left between them. Germline assignment: CDR1 GTSNPN and CDR2 SVGIG (reference sequence). This CDR3 has 14 residues. The CDR3 loop reads CAWRTGPSGNTIYF. In nucleotides, the CDR3 is TGTGCCTGGAGAACAGGTCCCTCTGGAAACACCATATATTTT.

The chain recombines TRBV15 with TRBJ2-7; D may be TRBD2 (6 bases). CDR1 is LNHNV and CDR2 is YYDKDF in the germline V gene (reference sequence). V dropped 0 bases and J dropped 0 bases, with 12 bases sitting between them. The CDR3 consists of 16 residues. The CDR3 reads CATSRDYGGTSYEQYF. CDR3 sequence (DNA): TGTGCCACCAGCAGAGATTACGGGGGTACCTCCTACGAGCAGTACTTC. Using reference TRBV15 and TRBJ2-7 for the parts outside the CDR3, the full variable domain is DAMVIQNPRYQVTQFGKPVTLSCSQTLNHNVMYWYQQKSSQAPKLLFHYYDKDFNNEADTPDNFQSRRPNTSFCFLDIRSPGLGDTAMYLCATSRDYGGTSYEQYFGPGTRLTVT.

This rearrangement joins TRBV5-1 to TRBJ2-3; D gene unclear. Germline loops: CDR1 SGHRS, CDR2 YFSETQ. This CDR3 region has 16 residues. Trimming took 4 bases from V and 0 from J, leaving 15 bases between them. The CDR3 sequence: CASSLQASPSTDTQYF. The CDR3 DNA follows: TGCGCCAGCAGCCTTCAAGCGTCCCCTAGCACAGATACGCAGTATTTT.

The genes are TRBV19 and TRBJ1-5; 9 nucleotides match TRBD1. The CDR3 has 16 residues. Trimming removed 4 bases from V and 3 bases from J; junction bases left unmatched: 7. Germline-derived CDR1 and CDR2 are LNHDA and SQIVND (reference sequence). For the CDR3, the DNA is TGTGCCAGTAGTAGAGGGACAGGGAGAATCAATCAGCCCCAGCATTTT. Residues: CASSRGTGRINQPQHF.

V gene TRBV5-5 combines with J gene TRBJ2-7; 10 bases are a match to TRBD1. The germline CDR1 and CDR2 sequences are SGHKS and YYEKEE (reference sequence). The CDR3 is 14 amino acids. The J segment lost 3 bases and the V segment lost 4 bases, leaving 4 bases of the junction unmatched. The CDR3 sequence is CASSAGQGIYEQYF. CDR3 coding DNA: TGTGCCAGCAGCGCGGGACAGGGGATCTACGAGCAGTACTTC.

The chain has TRBV5-1 and TRBJ2-3, with no clear D. CDR1 SGHRS and CDR2 YFSETQ come from the germline V gene. Trimming left V 4 bases short and J 2 bases short, with 11 bases between. This CDR3 contains 14 residues. The CDR3 spells CASSPESSTDTQYF. The DNA for the CDR3 is TGCGCCAGCAGCCCAGAATCGTCCACAGATACGCAGTATTTT. Filled out from reference TRBV5-1 and TRBJ2-3, the complete variable domain reads KAGVTQTPRYLIKTRGQQVTLSCSPISGHRSVSWYQQTPGQGLQFLFEYFSETQRNKGNFPGRFSGRQFSNSRSEMNVSTLELGDSALYLCASSPESSTDTQYFGPGTRLTVL.

This clone was found a few times. The chain recombines TRBV5-1 with TRBJ2-5, with D possibly TRBD1 on 5 matching bases. The CDR3 sequence is 13 residues long. Germline V gives CDR1 SGHRS, CDR2 YFSETQ. The ends were cut back, 9 bases at V and 5 bases at J, with 17 bases in the middle. CDR3 nucleotides: TGCGCCACCAGTCCCACAGGTGGCGAGACCCAGTACTTC. Translating it yields CATSPTGGETQYF.

The rearrangement joins TRBV6-1 to TRBJ2-7; 8 bases are a match to TRBD1. V dropped 1 base and J dropped 8; count of bases not matched to a gene: 10. The CDR3 length is 15 residues. Germline assignment: CDR1 MNHNS and CDR2 SASEGT. The CDR3 region has the DNA TGTGCCAGCAGTGAAGGTTGGCAGGGGGCAGTTAAGCAGTACTTC. It codes for CASSEGWQGAVKQYF.

This CDR3 reads CASSQDPSLGQDTGELFF. CDR3 DNA: TGCGCCAGCAGCCAAGACCCAAGCCTCGGCCAGGACACCGGGGAGCTGTTTTTT. The chain links TRBV4-1 to TRBJ2-2; D remains ambiguous. V dropped 0 bases and J dropped 3 bases, with 17 bases sitting between them. CDR3 length equals 18 residues. CDR1 and CDR2 (germline): MGHRA, YSYEKL.

The chain is built from TRBV4-3 and TRBJ2-7; 12 nucleotides align to TRBD2. V was pared by 4 bases and J by 1 base, with 2 bases of the junction left unmatched. Per germline, CDR1 LGHNA and CDR2 YSLEER. The CDR3 spans 15 residues. CDR3 amino acids: CASSRGLAGSYEQYF. The CDR3 nucleotides read TGCGCCAGCAGCCGCGGACTAGCGGGATCCTACGAGCAGTACTTC.

The chain is built from TRBV28 and TRBJ1-2; perhaps TRBD1 as D (5 bases). Germline assignment: CDR1 MDHEN and CDR2 SYDVKM. This CDR3 region has 13 residues. V lost 3 bases and J 12 bases, leaving 17 bases between the germline ends. The CDR3 reads CASSFGGARWDTF. In DNA, the CDR3 is TGTGCCAGCAGTTTTGGTGGGGCTCGTTGGGACACCTTC.

The rearrangement uses TRBV6-5 and TRBJ1-1; D is perhaps TRBD1 (5 bases). The CDR3 covers 14 residues. V lost 6 bases and J lost 10, with 21 bases in between. Germline loops: CDR1 MNHEY, CDR2 SVGAGI. In DNA, the CDR3 is TGTGCCAGCAGGGAGGGAGGGGTAAATCGTCGAGCTTTCTTT. Protein product: CASREGGVNRRAFF.

This chain joins TRBV27 and TRBJ2-3; TRBD2 matches at 12 bases. Losses at the gene ends were 6 bases for V and 2 bases for J; bases not matched to a gene: 9. CDR1 is MNHEY and CDR2 is SMNVEV in the germline V gene (reference sequence). The CDR3 consists of 17 residues. The CDR3 sequence is CASRPRTSGAYTDTQYF. The CDR3 DNA reads TGTGCCAGCAGACCCCGGACTAGCGGGGCCTACACAGATACGCAGTATTTT.

This clone was seen a few times. V is TRBV29-1 and J is TRBJ2-7, with D unresolved. Per germline, CDR1 SQVTM and CDR2 ANQGSEA. Trimming cost V 0 bases and J 4 bases, with 10 bases left between them. The CDR3 covers 13 residues. This CDR3 reads CSVEDQARYEQYF. The CDR3 DNA follows: TGCAGCGTTGAAGATCAGGCCAGGTACGAGCAGTACTTC.